The 6 T cell receptor beta chains below come from one sample, sequenced in a study of blood T cell repertoires in COVID-19. Sequencing was performed with immunoSEQ multiplex PCR; in TCRdb, only in-frame clones are kept and a portion is missing. The repertoire holds roughly 90,000 clones, with approximately 80% as singletons. Sequenced sample: peripheral blood. These receptors were obtained from a woman between 65 and 79 years old with acute or convalescent COVID-19.

This clone is a singleton in its sample. The chain combines TRBV19 with TRBJ1-1; no reliable D call. The CDR3 spans 14 residues. Per germline, CDR1 LNHDA and CDR2 SQIVND (reference sequence). V gave up 1 base and J gave up 4 bases, with 10 bases separating them. Here the CDR3 DNA reads TGTGCCAGTAGTATAGGCACTAGAACCACTGAAGCTTTCTTT. Translation: CASSIGTRTTEAFF.

The chain carries TRBV10-3 and TRBJ2-7; 7 bases line up with TRBD1. V gave up 7 bases and J gave up 6 bases; unmatched junction bases: 12. The CDR3 covers 14 residues. CDR1 is ENHRY, CDR2 SYGVKD, per germline. CDR3 sequence (DNA): TGTGCCATCAAGAACGGGACAGCCCTACGCGAGCAGTACTTC. It codes for CAIKNGTALREQYF.

V and J are TRBV28 and TRBJ1-2, with a weak D call TRBD1 (6 bases). In germline, CDR1 is MDHEN, CDR2 SYDVKM. V shed 7 bases and J shed 4 bases, with 22 bases lying between them. This CDR3 spans 16 amino acids. CDR3 protein: CASNQPGHPGGYGYTF. CDR3 bases: TGTGCCAGCAACCAACCGGGACACCCCGGAGGCTATGGCTACACCTTC.

The rearrangement joins TRBV9 to TRBJ2-3; 9 nucleotides match TRBD2. CDR3 size: 15 residues. Germline trimming cut 0 bases from V and 2 bases from J; bases unmatched to any gene: 1. Germline V gene sequence: CDR1 SGDLS, CDR2 YYNGEE. CDR3 region: CASSVVAGATDTQYF. Here the CDR3 DNA reads TGTGCCAGCAGCGTAGTAGCGGGGGCCACAGATACGCAGTATTTT.

This chain joins TRBV5-5 and TRBJ1-5, with D hard to call. Trimming shortened V by 0 bases and J by 0 bases, and 7 bases separated the two germline ends. Germline lookup yields CDR1 SGHKS and CDR2 YYEKEE (reference sequence). The CDR3 loop spans 15 amino acids. CDR3 region: CASSLDTYSNQPQHF. The CDR3 nucleotides read TGTGCCAGCAGCTTGGACACGTATAGCAATCAGCCCCAGCATTTT.

Remarks on this clone: A read error may account for a junction end that differs from germline. V usage is TRBV4-1 and J usage is TRBJ2-1, with TRBD2 matching over 9 bases. The germline CDR1 and CDR2 sequences are MGHRA and YSYEKL. CDR3 length: 19 residues. The CDR3 sequence is CASSQDVTGTSSFYDEQFF. CDR3 in DNA: TGCGCCAGCAGCCAAGACGTCACCGGGACTAGCAGTTTCTACGATGAGCAGTTCTTC.